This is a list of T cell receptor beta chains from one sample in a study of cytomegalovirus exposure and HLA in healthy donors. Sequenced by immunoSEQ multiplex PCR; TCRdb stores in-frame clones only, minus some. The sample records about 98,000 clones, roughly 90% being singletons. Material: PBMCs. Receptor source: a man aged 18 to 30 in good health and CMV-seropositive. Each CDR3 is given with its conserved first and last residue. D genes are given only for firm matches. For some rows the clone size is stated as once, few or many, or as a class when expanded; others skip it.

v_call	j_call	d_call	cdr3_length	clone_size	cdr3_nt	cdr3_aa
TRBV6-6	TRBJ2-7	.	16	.	TGTGCCAGCAGTTACTCGTATGGGCGTCGATCCTACGAGCAGTACTTC	CASSYSYGRRSYEQYF
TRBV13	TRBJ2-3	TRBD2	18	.	TGTGCCAGCAGCTTAGATTTGAGTCTAGCGGGCACAGATGGTACGCAGTATTTT	CASSLDLSLAGTDGTQYF
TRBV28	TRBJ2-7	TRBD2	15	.	TGTGCCAGCAGTCTGAGGGCTAGCGGGAGCTACGAGCAGTACTTC	CASSLRASGSYEQYF
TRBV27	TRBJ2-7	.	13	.	TGTGCCAGCAGTTTATCGGGCAGTTACGAGCAGTACTTC	CASSLSGSYEQYF
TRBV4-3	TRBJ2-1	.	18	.	TGCGCCAGCAGCCAGGTCGGGACGGGCGGGGTGCGCTACAATGAGCAGTTCTTC	CASSQVGTGGVRYNEQFF
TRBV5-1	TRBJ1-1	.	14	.	TGCGCCAGCAGCTTACAGGGAGTGAGCACTGAAGCTTTCTTT	CASSLQGVSTEAFF
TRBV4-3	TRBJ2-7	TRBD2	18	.	TGCGCCAGCAGCCAAGAGGGACTAGCGGGGTCCGTCTCCTACGAGCAGTACTTC	CASSQEGLAGSVSYEQYF
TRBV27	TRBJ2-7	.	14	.	TGTGCCAGCAGTTTTGTAGCGGCCTCGTACGAGCAGTACTTC	CASSFVAASYEQYF
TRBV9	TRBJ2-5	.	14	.	TGTGCCAGCAGCGTAAGGGAGTATAGGGAGACCCAGTACTTC	CASSVREYRETQYF
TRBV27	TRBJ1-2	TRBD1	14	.	TGTGCCAGCAGTTTGGGACAGGGAAACTATGGCTACACCTTC	CASSLGQGNYGYTF
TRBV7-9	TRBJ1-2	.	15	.	TGTGCCAGCAGCCCCCTCGGGAGATCCAACTATGGCTACACCTTC	CASSPLGRSNYGYTF
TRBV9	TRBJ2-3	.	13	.	TGTGCCAGCAGCGTAGAACCCCAGGATACGCAGTATTTT	CASSVEPQDTQYF
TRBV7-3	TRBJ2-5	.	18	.	TGTGCCAGCAGCTTAGACCGACCGGGACAATCAGTTAAAGAGACCCAGTACTTC	CASSLDRPGQSVKETQYF
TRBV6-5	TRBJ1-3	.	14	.	TGTGCCAGCAGTCAGGGGTTCTCTGGAAACACCATATATTTT	CASSQGFSGNTIYF
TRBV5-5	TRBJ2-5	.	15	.	TGTGCCAGCAGCTTAATGACAGCTGGGCAAGAGACCCAGTACTTC	CASSLMTAGQETQYF
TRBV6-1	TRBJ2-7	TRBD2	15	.	TGTGCCAGCCTCGTCGGTAGCGGGGGGGCCTACGAGCAGTACTTC	CASLVGSGGAYEQYF
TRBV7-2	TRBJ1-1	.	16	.	TGTGCCAGCAGCCAAATAGGCGGCGGGCTGAACACTGAAGCTTTCTTT	CASSQIGGGLNTEAFF
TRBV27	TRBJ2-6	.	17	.	TGTGCCAGCAGTAGATCCGGGACATCCTCTGGGGCCAACGTCCTGACTTTC	CASSRSGTSSGANVLTF
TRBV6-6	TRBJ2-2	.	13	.	TGTGCCAGCAGTGTTGGCATAACCGGGGAGCTGTTTTTT	CASSVGITGELFF
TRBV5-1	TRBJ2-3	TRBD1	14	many	TGCGCCAGCAGACCGGGACAGGGTACAGATACGCAGTATTTT	CASRPGQGTDTQYF
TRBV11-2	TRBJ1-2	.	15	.	TGTGCCAGCAGCTTAGATGGGCAGGCTCTTTATGGCTACACCTTC	CASSLDGQALYGYTF
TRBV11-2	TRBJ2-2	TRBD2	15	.	TGTGCCAGCAGCTCTAGCGGGGGGGCCACCGGGGAGCTGTTTTTT	CASSSSGGATGELFF
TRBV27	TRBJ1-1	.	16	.	TGTGCCAGCAGTTACGATCGACAGACAATGAACACTGAAGCTTTCTTT	CASSYDRQTMNTEAFF
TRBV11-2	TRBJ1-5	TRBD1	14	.	TGTGCCAGCAGCTTCGACAGGGAAAGTCAGCCCCAGCATTTT	CASSFDRESQPQHF
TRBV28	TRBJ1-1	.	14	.	TGTGCCAGCAGGGATGTCAGGGAAAGGGCTGAAGCTTTCTTT	CASRDVRERAEAFF
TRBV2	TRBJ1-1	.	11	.	TGTGCCAGCAGTACCGACAGAGAAGCTTTCTTT	CASSTDREAFF
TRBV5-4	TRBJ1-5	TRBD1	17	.	TGTGCCAGCAGCTTGGGTGGCGGGACAGGGAACAATCAGCCCCAGCATTTT	CASSLGGGTGNNQPQHF
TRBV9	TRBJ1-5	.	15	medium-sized	TGTGCCAGCAGCGTGGCACAAACAGGAAATCAGCCCCAGCATTTT	CASSVAQTGNQPQHF
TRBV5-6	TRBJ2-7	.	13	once	TGTGCCAGCAGCAAGATGGACAGCTACGAGCAGTACTTC	CASSKMDSYEQYF
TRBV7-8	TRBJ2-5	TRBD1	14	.	TGTGCCAGCAGCCAGACAGGGGGCTTAGAGACCCAGTACTTC	CASSQTGGLETQYF
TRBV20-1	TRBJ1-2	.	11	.	TGCAGTGCTAGTCGGAGTGATGGCTACACCTTC	CSASRSDGYTF
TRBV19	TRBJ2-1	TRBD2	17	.	TGTGCCAGTAGTACTCGACTAGCGGGACCTATCTACAATGAGCAGTTCTTC	CASSTRLAGPIYNEQFF
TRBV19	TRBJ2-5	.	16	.	TGTGCCAGTAGTATAAGGGTCGCGGGGTCGGAAGAGACCCAGTACTTC	CASSIRVAGSEETQYF
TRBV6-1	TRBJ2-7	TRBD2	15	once	TGTGCCAGCAGTGGGCCCGGGACTACCCCCTACGAGCAGTACTTC	CASSGPGTTPYEQYF
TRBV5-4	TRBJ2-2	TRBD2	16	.	TGTGCCAGCAGCCCCATAGGGGAGGGGTACACCGGGGAGCTGTTTTTT	CASSPIGEGYTGELFF
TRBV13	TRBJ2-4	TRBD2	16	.	TGTGCCAGCAGCTTAGTAGGGACTAGCGAATCTAACATTCAGTACTTC	CASSLVGTSESNIQYF
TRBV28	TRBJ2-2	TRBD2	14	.	TGTGCCAGCAAACTAGCGGGGAACACCGGGGAGCTGTTTTTT	CASKLAGNTGELFF
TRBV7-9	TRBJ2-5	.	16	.	TGTGCCAGCAGCTTAGGGGCACAGGGTTTCGGAGAGACCCAGTACTTC	CASSLGAQGFGETQYF
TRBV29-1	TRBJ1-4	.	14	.	TGCAGCGTTCTCTCCGACAGGAGTAATGAAAAACTGTTTTTT	CSVLSDRSNEKLFF
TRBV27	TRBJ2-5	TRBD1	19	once	TGTGCCAGCTTATCGGGACAGGGGGCTTCTAGCCCCCCCGGGGAGACCCAGTACTTC	CASLSGQGASSPPGETQYF
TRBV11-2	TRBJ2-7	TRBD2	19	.	TGTGCCAGCAGTCTTTTCCGGCTAGCGGGACTTCCTCTGTCCTACGAGCAGTACTTC	CASSLFRLAGLPLSYEQYF
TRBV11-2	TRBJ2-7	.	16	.	TGTGCCAGCAGCTTAGATAGTCCGGGAGCGACCTACGAGCAGTACTTC	CASSLDSPGATYEQYF
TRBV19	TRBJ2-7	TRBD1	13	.	TGTGCCAGTAGTATCCAGGGGGACTACGAGCAGTACTTC	CASSIQGDYEQYF
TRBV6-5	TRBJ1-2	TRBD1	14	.	TGTGCCAGCAGTTTTAATCAGGGGGCGGTTGGCTACACCTTC	CASSFNQGAVGYTF
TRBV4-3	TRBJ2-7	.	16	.	TGCGCCAGCAGCCACGCCAGGGAAGAAGAACTTTACGAGCAGTACTTC	CASSHAREEELYEQYF
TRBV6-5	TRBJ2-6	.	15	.	TGTGCCAGCAGTTTAGTGCCATCTGGGGCCAACGTCCTGACTTTC	CASSLVPSGANVLTF
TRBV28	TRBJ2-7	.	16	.	TGTGCCAGCAGTACCTTCGGGACACTCGGTTCCTACGAGCAGTACTTC	CASSTFGTLGSYEQYF
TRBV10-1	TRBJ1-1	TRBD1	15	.	TGCGCCAGCAGTGAGGATTCCGGGACAGGGAAGGAAGCTTTCTTT	CASSEDSGTGKEAFF
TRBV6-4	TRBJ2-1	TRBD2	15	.	TGTGCCAGCAGTGAAGAAGCGGGGGAATACAATGAGCAGTTCTTC	CASSEEAGEYNEQFF
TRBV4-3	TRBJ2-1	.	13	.	TGCGCCAGCAGCCAGAACCACGAGAGGGAGCAGTTCTTC	CASSQNHEREQFF
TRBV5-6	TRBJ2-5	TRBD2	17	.	TGTGCCAGCAGCTCCGCACTGCCTAGCGGGAGAGTGGAGACCCAGTACTTC	CASSSALPSGRVETQYF
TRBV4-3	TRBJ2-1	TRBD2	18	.	TGCGCCAGCAGCCAAGATCCAGAACCAGCGGGAGGATACAATGAGCAGTTCTTC	CASSQDPEPAGGYNEQFF
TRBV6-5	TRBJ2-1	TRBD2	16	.	TGTGCCAGCAGTTACCGGTTAGCGGGAACAGACAATGAGCAGTTCTTC	CASSYRLAGTDNEQFF
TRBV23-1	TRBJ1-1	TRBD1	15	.	TGCGCCAGCAGTTGGGTGGACAGGGCGAACACTGAAGCTTTCTTT	CASSWVDRANTEAFF
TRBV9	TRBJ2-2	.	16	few	TGTGCCAGCAGCGTAGGTCTGCGGGGCAACACCGGGGAGCTGTTTTTT	CASSVGLRGNTGELFF